Following are 30 T cell receptor beta chains from one sample sequenced in a study of blood T cells in healthy people across ages. Together with a sample-barcoded 5' primer, a J-beta primer mix was included in a second PCR lasting roughly 6 to 12 cycles. Via MiXCR, TCRdb re-called the 5' RACE reads, giving one row per CDR3 protein. The sample shows about 1.1 million distinct CDR3 sequences, 35% to 45% of them seen only once. The sequencing sample was made of blood. The receptors were gathered from a young man in good health.

The gene calls are TRBV12-3 or TRBV12-4 and TRBJ1-1; no clear D gene. CDR3 length: 13 amino acids. The V end was cut by 3 bases, the J end by 6 bases, with 11 bases between. As DNA, the CDR3 is TGTGCCAGCAGTTTGGGAGGGAAGTCTGAAGCTTTCTTT. It yields the protein CASSLGGKSEAFF.

The chain links TRBV20-1 to TRBJ1-1; D not resolved. Germline lookup yields CDR1 DFQATT and CDR2 SNEGSKA (reference sequence). The CDR3 covers 13 residues. V was shortened by 3 bases and J by 1 base, with 9 bases between the two germline ends. In DNA form, the CDR3 reads TGCAGTGCTAGCTGGGAGGAGAACACTGAAGCTTTCTTT. Translated: CSASWEENTEAFF.

The J gene is TRBJ2-1, the V gene TRBV4-3, with TRBD1 as a possible D gene (5 bases). This CDR3 comprises 17 residues. The germline CDR1 and CDR2 sequences are LGHNA and YSLEER. V lost 2 bases and J lost 2, with 16 bases in between. The CDR3 nucleotides read TGCGCCAGCAGCCAACCAGGGCCCGAGGAAGCCTACAATGAGCAGTTCTTC. It is translated as CASSQPGPEEAYNEQFF.

Of note for this clonotype: The junction differs from germline at one of its ends, possibly a read error. The chain joins TRBV13 to TRBJ2-5; D not resolved. Germline V gene sequence: CDR1 PRHDT, CDR2 FYEKMQ (reference sequence). The CDR3 length is 12 residues. This chain's CDR3 is CVSSSRGQTQYF. CDR3 DNA sequence: TGTGTCAGCAGCAGCCGCGGCCAGACCCAGTACTTC.

This chain joins TRBV5-5 and TRBJ2-1; possible D gene TRBD2, 5 bases. The DNA end lines up better with TRBJ2-7; the J call may be wrong. Germline CDR1 and CDR2: SGHKS and YYEKEE (reference sequence). The CDR3 is made up of 16 amino acids. The CDR3 region is CASSLVAGSTYNEQYF. As DNA, the CDR3 is TGTGCCAGCAGCTTGGTTGCGGGTAGCACCTACAATGAGCAGTACTTC.

This clonotype was recorded at least ten times. This chain connects TRBV4-3 to TRBJ1-2; D is undetermined. CDR1 and CDR2 from the germline V gene are LGHNA and YSLEER. This CDR3 spans 15 amino acids. Trimming removed 0 bases from V and 3 bases from J, with 11 bases in between. The CDR3 here is CASSQDLDPYYGYTF. As DNA, the CDR3 is TGCGCCAGCAGCCAAGATCTGGACCCGTACTATGGCTACACCTTC.

The chain links TRBV20-1 to TRBJ2-1; 15 bases are shared with TRBD2. The CDR3 is 19 residues long. Germline CDR1 reads DFQATT; CDR2 reads SNEGSKA (reference sequence). J was trimmed by 0 bases and V by 2 bases; bases with no gene match: 8. The CDR3 nucleotides are TGCAGTGCTAGACGGACTAGCGGGGGGGCCCGCAGCTCCTACAATGAGCAGTTCTTC. The encoded protein is CSARRTSGGARSSYNEQFF.

The V gene is TRBV29-1, the J gene TRBJ1-1; D not certain. The germline V gene encodes CDR1 SQVTM and CDR2 ANQGSEA. V lost 5 bases to trimming and J lost 4 bases, with 17 bases between them. CDR3 length equals 14 residues. Here the CDR3 reads CSVLHRAYLTEAFF. The DNA for the CDR3 is TGCAGCGTTCTACACCGGGCTTACCTCACTGAAGCTTTCTTT. The full variable domain, with the rest looked up from reference TRBV29-1 and TRBJ1-1, is SAVISQKPSRDICQRGTSLTIQCQVDSQVTMMFWYRQQPGQSLTLIATANQGSEATYESGFVIDKFPISRPNLTFSTLTVSNMSPEDSSIYLCSVLHRAYLTEAFFGQGTRLTVV.

This clonotype turned up a few times. The chain joins TRBV7-8 to TRBJ1-2, with 9 bases identical to TRBD1. Unmatched junction bases numbered 11, after V lost 0 bases and J lost 6 bases. The CDR3 is made up of 17 amino acids. The V gene's germline CDR1 is SGHVS and CDR2 FQNEAQ. DNA for the CDR3: TGTGCCAGCAGCTTAGCGATACCGACAGGGGGTTTGGATGGCTACACCTTC. Protein product: CASSLAIPTGGLDGYTF.

The chain employs TRBV12-3 or TRBV12-4 and TRBJ2-2; no reliable D call. V was pared by 1 base and J by 2 bases, with 5 bases between. The CDR3 has 14 residues. The CDR3 here is CASSLETNTGELFF. CDR3 DNA sequence: TGTGCCAGCAGTTTAGAGACTAACACCGGGGAGCTGTTTTTT.

This chain joins TRBV4-1 and TRBJ2-5, with 12 nucleotides matching TRBD2. V lost 8 bases and J lost 1; bases outside the gene matches: 8. The CDR3 runs to 16 residues. The V gene's germline CDR1 is MGHRA and CDR2 YSYEKL. DNA of the CDR3: TGCGCCAGCGGCCCCACTAGCGGGGGGCCCCAAGAGACCCAGTACTTC. The encoded protein is CASGPTSGGPQETQYF.

The chain has TRBV11-1 and TRBJ1-1; D is perhaps TRBD1 (5 bases). CDR1 SGHAT and CDR2 FQDESV come from the germline V gene (reference sequence). V lost 5 bases, J lost 2 bases, and 18 bases lay in between. The CDR3 contains 16 residues. Here the CDR3 reads CASSPSTGTFNTEAFF. The CDR3 DNA reads TGTGCCAGCAGCCCCTCGACGGGGACCTTTAACACTGAAGCTTTCTTT.

This clonotype was seen a handful of times. V and J are TRBV20-1 and TRBJ2-5; D is ambiguous. V lost 7 bases and J 5 bases, leaving 8 bases between the germline ends. CDR1 and CDR2 (germline): DFQATT, SNEGSKA (reference sequence). The CDR3 spans 10 residues. The CDR3 sequence is CSVKKETQYF. The CDR3 DNA is TGCAGTGTCAAGAAGGAGACCCAGTACTTC.

This clonotype was recorded many times. V gene TRBV5-1 combines with J gene TRBJ1-1; D might be TRBD1 (6 bases). Germline V gene lookup returns CDR1 SGHRS and CDR2 YFSETQ. This CDR3 region has 14 residues. Trimming took 1 base from V and 0 from J, leaving 7 bases between them. CDR3 amino acids: CASSLTGMNTEAFF. CDR3 in DNA: TGCGCCAGCAGCTTGACAGGGATGAACACTGAAGCTTTCTTT.

The chain employs TRBV12-3 or TRBV12-4 and TRBJ2-5; 13 nucleotides align to TRBD2. This CDR3 is 16 amino acids long. V dropped 5 bases and J dropped 2; count of bases not matched to a gene: 5. DNA of the CDR3: TGTGCCAGCAGTCCCGGGACTAGCGGGGAACAAGAGACCCAGTACTTC. As protein: CASSPGTSGEQETQYF.

This chain links TRBV7-2 with TRBJ2-1; a weak D match, TRBD2 (6 bases). Germline loops: CDR1 SGHTA, CDR2 FQGNSA. The CDR3 consists of 13 residues. Between the trimmed V and J ends, which lost 4 bases and 8 bases, there was a span of 12 bases. CDR3 nucleotides: TGTGCCAGCAGCTACTCGGGGGACTATGAGCAGTTCTTC. Translating gives CASSYSGDYEQFF.

The rearrangement uses TRBV6-2 or TRBV6-3 and TRBJ2-4, with no clear D. V gave up 5 bases and J gave up 13 bases, with 18 bases separating them. The germline CDR1 and CDR2 sequences are MNHEY and SVGEGT. This CDR3 region has 13 residues. CDR3 bases: TGTGCCAGCAGTGACCCTGACACTTACGTGCAGTACTTC. Translated, it gives CASSDPDTYVQYF.

The J gene is TRBJ2-1, the V gene TRBV9; TRBD2 aligns across 9 bases. In germline, CDR1 is SGDLS, CDR2 YYNGEE. The CDR3 extends over 15 amino acids. The ends lost 3 bases at V and 10 bases at J; junction bases unmatched: 11. The CDR3 region has the DNA TGTGCCAGCAGCGCCCTAGCGGGGTCCTCCTACGAGCAGTTCTTC. Translating gives CASSALAGSSYEQFF.

V and J are TRBV11-2 and TRBJ1-5, with D possibly matching TRBD1 (5 bases). V lost 2 bases and J 0 bases, leaving 8 bases between the germline ends. CDR3 length: 15 amino acids. Germline V gene sequence: CDR1 SGHAT, CDR2 FQNNGV. In DNA form, the CDR3 reads TGTGCCAGCAGCTTAACACAGGCTAGCAATCAGCCCCAGCATTTT. Translation gives CASSLTQASNQPQHF.

V usage is TRBV12-3 or TRBV12-4 and J usage is TRBJ2-4; TRBD1 aligns across 7 bases. This CDR3 spans 16 amino acids. Unmatched junction bases numbered 11, after V lost 4 bases and J lost 5 bases. The CDR3 bases are TGTGCCAGCAGTTCTACCTCGGGACAGACAGAAAACATTCAGTACTTC. Amino acids: CASSSTSGQTENIQYF.

This clonotype showed up just a few times. V is TRBV20-1 and J is TRBJ2-1; D might be TRBD1 (6 bases). Germline CDR1 is DFQATT and CDR2 is SNEGSKA (reference sequence). The ends were cut back, 6 bases at V and 6 bases at J, with 15 bases in the middle. This CDR3 is 13 amino acids long. The DNA of the CDR3 is TGCAGTGCCAGGTCCCGGACAGCCAATGAGCAGTTCTTC. This encodes CSARSRTANEQFF.

The chain carries TRBV12-3 or TRBV12-4 and TRBJ2-5; D ambiguous. This CDR3 region has 14 residues. Trimming removed 5 bases from V and 6 bases from J, with 16 bases in between. Here the CDR3 reads CASSRKPSKQTQYF. CDR3 DNA sequence: TGTGCCAGCAGTCGGAAGCCTAGTAAACAGACCCAGTACTTC.

The chain is built from TRBV12-5 and TRBJ2-5; D is possibly TRBD1 (5 bases). Germline CDR1 is LGHNT and CDR2 is FRNRAP. The CDR3 sequence is 11 residues long. V was cut by 3 bases and J by 11 bases, with 10 bases left in between. CDR3 DNA sequence: TGTGCTAGTGGTTTAGTACAGGAGCAGTACTTC. Its protein product is CASGLVQEQYF.

CDR3 bases: TGTGCCAGCAGTTTATTGGGAGCAACTAATGAAAAACTGTTTTTT. Translated, it gives CASSLLGATNEKLFF. This chain uses TRBV12-3 or TRBV12-4 with TRBJ1-4; unclear D gene. This CDR3 has 15 amino acids. The V end lost 2 bases, the J end lost 0 bases, and 7 bases lay between the germline ends.

J is TRBJ2-7 and V is TRBV6-1, with D perhaps matching TRBD2 (5 bases). The CDR3 spans 14 residues. Per germline, CDR1 MNHNS and CDR2 SASEGT. V lost 6 bases and J 7 bases, leaving 19 bases between the germline ends. The CDR3 DNA follows: TGTGCCAGCAGGACTTCCGACTACACGTATGAGCAGTACTTC. As protein: CASRTSDYTYEQYF.

This chain connects TRBV12-3 or TRBV12-4 to TRBJ1-4; 9 bases match TRBD1. V was pared by 4 bases and J by 7 bases, with 7 bases of the junction left unmatched. The CDR3 loop spans 15 amino acids. The CDR3 protein is CASSSTGGEGEKLFF. The CDR3 nucleotides read TGTGCCAGCAGTTCGACAGGGGGTGAGGGTGAAAAACTGTTTTTT.

This clonotype was counted only a few times. This chain links TRBV9 with TRBJ2-3, with 10 positions matching TRBD2. The CDR3 extends over 18 amino acids. The trim removed 4 bases at V and 1 base at J, leaving 12 bases unmatched. From germline, CDR1 is SGDLS and CDR2 YYNGEE. The CDR3 DNA reads TGTGCCAGCAGCCCCCCTAGCGGGGGCCCCCTTGGCACAGATACGCAGTATTTT. Translated: CASSPPSGGPLGTDTQYF.

This chain uses TRBV5-6 with TRBJ1-2, with D perhaps matching TRBD1 (5 bases). The CDR3 contains 14 residues. Trimming stripped 4 bases from V and 4 bases from J, with 14 bases between. CDR1 is SGHDT, CDR2 YYEEEE, per germline. The CDR3 DNA sequence: TGTGCCAGCAGCACGGTACAGGACGTCTATGGCTACACCTTC. Protein product: CASSTVQDVYGYTF. Combining the CDR3 with reference TRBV5-6 and TRBJ1-2 gives the whole variable domain DAGVTQSPTHLIKTRGQQVTLRCSPKSGHDTVSWYQQALGQGPQFIFQYYEEEERQRGNFPDRFSGHQFPNYSSELNVNALLLGDSALYLCASSTVQDVYGYTFGSGTRLTVV.

V is TRBV7-2 and J is TRBJ2-1, with 9 bases matching TRBD1. The ends lost 3 bases at V and 8 bases at J; junction bases unmatched: 14. CDR3 length: 17 amino acids. CDR1 is SGHTA, CDR2 FQGNSA, per germline. CDR3 sequence (DNA): TGTGCCAGCAGCTTTTCTGCGTCGCGAACAGGGGGCGATGAGCAGTTCTTC. Translated: CASSFSASRTGGDEQFF.

This clonotype has just a few counts. The chain has TRBV4-3 and TRBJ2-1, with unresolved D. Trimming removed 5 bases from V and 8 bases from J, with 10 bases in between. This CDR3 region has 12 residues. Germline V gene lookup returns CDR1 LGHNA and CDR2 YSLEER. For the CDR3, the DNA is TGCGCCAGCAGCGGGTTGAATGATGAGCAGTTCTTC. Translated: CASSGLNDEQFF.